This T cell receptor beta chain comes out of a study of blood T cell repertoires in COVID-19. Study-wide context: The United States, Italy and Spain supplied acute and convalescent COVID-19 samples.

The repertoire was sequenced with immunoSEQ multiplex PCR; TCRdb's copy has only in-frame clones and lacks some. The sample contains about 330,000 clones, more than 85% of which appear only once. With V trimmed by 5 bases and J by 2 bases, 3 bases remained unmatched. The CDR3 has 14 residues. Germline V CDR1 and CDR2: GTSNPN, SVGIG (reference sequence). Grouping used clinical history reported by participants in a survey and questionnaire. Donors in Cohort 3 counted as recovered after two negative PCRs, clearance, or symptom resolution. This rearrangement joins TRBV30 to TRBJ2-3, with 11 bases aligning to TRBD1. Input material: PBMCs or T cells enriched from blood (not recorded which). The TCR sequence derives from a woman aged 25-40 years who had recovered from COVID-19. The CDR3 nucleotides are TGTGCCTGGGGGACAGGGGGTAACACAGATACGCAGTATTTT. It is translated as CAWGTGGNTDTQYF.